This T cell receptor beta chain appears in the sequencing data of a study of cytomegalovirus exposure and HLA in healthy donors. In the study overall: Membership in the Caucasian-associated ancestry cluster was found for 65% to 85% of approximately 380 genotyped donors.

Germline V CDR1 and CDR2: DFQATT, SNEGSKA (reference sequence). CDR3 length: 11 amino acids. The V end lost 3 bases, the J end lost 0 bases, and 3 bases lay between the germline ends. Study-wide results and caveats: In an earlier analysis, in fewer than 700 donors, most V segments appeared productive either ~87% or ~30% of the time. Later analysis showed TCR association rates varying by HLA locus, highest for DRB1 and lowest for HLA-C.

The primer mix had 60 Vbeta and 13 Jbeta primers. Produced via immunoSEQ multiplex PCR; TCRdb's table is partial and in-frame only. In the table there are 150,000 or so clones, around 83% of which are singletons. Note on this clone: Its antigen remains unidentified.

The source material was PBMCs. This receptor was taken from a man aged 50-60 years in good health and CMV-seropositive. The chain carries TRBV20-1 and TRBJ2-7; D unclear. The CDR3 nucleotides are TGCAGTGCTAGTGACTCCTACGAGCAGTACGTC. Protein sequence: CSASDSYEQYV.